These 7 T cell receptor beta chains were all obtained from the same sample, sequenced in a study of OX40 agonist ivuxolimab in advanced cancers. Some clones are missing from TCRdb's copy, which holds only in-frame ones; the method was immunoSEQ multiplex PCR. Among around 57,000 clones listed, 86% were seen once. The sample consisted of CD4+ or CD8+ T cells sorted from blood, taken in a trial of the OX40 agonist ivuxolimab. All receptors come from an adult with an advanced solid tumor such as melanoma, head and neck, liver or kidney cancer.

Comments on this clone: This same CDR3 is encoded by further DNA sequences in the sample. V is TRBV28 and J is TRBJ1-5, with TRBD1 identical over 12 bases. Germline trimming cut 5 bases from V and 1 base from J; bases unmatched to any gene: 6. This CDR3 comprises 17 residues. Germline V lookup: CDR1 MDHEN, CDR2 SYDVKM. The CDR3 sequence: CASSLGQGAGSNQPQHF. The CDR3 DNA reads as TGTGCCAGCAGTCTGGGACAGGGGGCAGGGAGCAATCAGCCCCAGCATTTT.

CDR3 nucleotides: TGTGCCAGCACCCAGGTGGGCGAGCAGTACTTC. Translated, it gives CASTQVGEQYF. J is TRBJ2-7 and V is TRBV6-6; D not certain. CDR1 is MNHNY, CDR2 SVGAGI, per germline (reference sequence). This CDR3 is 11 amino acids long. V was clipped by 7 bases and J by 6 bases, with 10 bases between them.

This rearrangement joins TRBV5-1 to TRBJ2-5; 10 nucleotides align to TRBD2. Germline values: CDR1 SGHRS, CDR2 YFSETQ. The CDR3 is 14 amino acids. V dropped 3 bases and J dropped 9; count of bases not matched to a gene: 8. The CDR3 loop reads CASSWQTSGEAQYF. CDR3 nucleotides: TGCGCCAGCAGCTGGCAAACTAGCGGGGAGGCCCAGTACTTC. Drawing the rest from reference TRBV5-1 and TRBJ2-5, the complete variable domain is KAGVTQTPRYLIKTRGQQVTLSCSPISGHRSVSWYQQTPGQGLQFLFEYFSETQRNKGNFPGRFSGRQFSNSRSEMNVSTLELGDSALYLCASSWQTSGEAQYFGPGTRLLVL.

V gene TRBV11-1 combines with J gene TRBJ2-3; TRBD2 agrees at 10 bases. The CDR3 sequence is 14 residues long. The V gene end was trimmed by 1 base and the J gene end by 9 bases; junction bases not matched to a gene: 4. Germline CDR1 is SGHAT and CDR2 is FQDESV (reference sequence). CDR3 protein: CASSLGASGRTQYF. CDR3 sequence (DNA): TGTGCCAGCAGCTTAGGGGCTAGCGGGAGAACGCAGTATTTT.

The table lists this clone with a few counts. V gene TRBV19 combines with J gene TRBJ2-5; 15 nucleotides align to TRBD2. V shed 8 bases and J 1 base; nucleotides not matched to a gene: 2. The CDR3 has 15 residues. CDR1 is LNHDA and CDR2 is SQIVND in the germline V gene (reference sequence). The CDR3 DNA reads TGTGCCAGTCGGGGACTAGCGGGAGGCCAAGAGACCCAGTACTTC. This encodes CASRGLAGGQETQYF.

The chain is built from TRBV11-2 and TRBJ2-3; 7 bases align to TRBD1. CDR3 length equals 15 residues. After removal of 5 bases from V and 2 bases from J, the junction contained 7 bases not matched to a gene. Germline loops: CDR1 SGHAT, CDR2 FQNNGV. The DNA of the CDR3 is TGTGCCAGCAGCCCAGGGGGTAGGGCCACAGATACGCAGTATTTT. Encoded protein: CASSPGGRATDTQYF.

This sequence joins TRBV21-1 and TRBJ2-7. TRBV21-1 is a pseudogene locus. The length of the CDR3 is 22 residues. CDR3 residues: CASGREGTGGNDQLGRGYEQYF. DNA of the CDR3: TGTGCCAGCGGCCGGGAGGGGACAGGTGGGAATGATCAACTAGGAAGGGGCTACGAGCAGTACTTC.